This entry lists 24 T cell receptor beta chains sequenced from one sample in a study of shared T cell receptors in the human thymus. Profiling relied on immunoSEQ multiplex PCR, and the TCRdb table lists in-frame clones only, not all of them. The table lists approximately 760,000 clones, roughly 88% of them singletons. These data were likewise used in another study, on human thymus T cells.

The specimen was thymocytes. Receptor source: a girl younger than two with a congenital heart defect.

The rearrangement uses TRBV12-5 and TRBJ1-1; D gene uncertain. V gave up 1 base and J gave up 1 base, with 7 bases separating them. The CDR3 has 14 residues. Germline assignment: CDR1 LGHNT and CDR2 FRNRAP. CDR3 in amino acids: CASGLAGWNTEAFF. CDR3 coding DNA: TGTGCTAGTGGTTTGGCAGGATGGAACACTGAAGCTTTCTTT.

The rearrangement links TRBV15 to TRBJ2-7, with TRBD2 as a possible D gene (6 bases). The CDR3 contains 16 residues. The germline V and J ends were trimmed by 2 bases and 7 bases, with 21 bases remaining between them. The germline V gene encodes CDR1 LNHNV and CDR2 YYDKDF (reference sequence). The CDR3 is CATSRPDGSRGREQYF. The CDR3 DNA is TGTGCCACCAGCAGACCCGACGGGAGCCGAGGGAGGGAGCAGTACTTC.

The chain recombines TRBV5-6 with TRBJ2-1; possible D gene TRBD1, 6 bases. Deletions cut 2 bases from V and 3 bases from J, with 15 bases between. This CDR3 has 16 residues. Germline V gives CDR1 SGHDT, CDR2 YYEEEE. The chain's CDR3 is CASSFPWTELYNEQFF. In DNA form, the CDR3 reads TGTGCCAGCAGCTTTCCGTGGACAGAACTCTACAATGAGCAGTTCTTC. Full variable domain (rest looked up from reference TRBV5-6 and TRBJ2-1): DAGVTQSPTHLIKTRGQQVTLRCSPKSGHDTVSWYQQALGQGPQFIFQYYEEEERQRGNFPDRFSGHQFPNYSSELNVNALLLGDSALYLCASSFPWTELYNEQFFGPGTRLTVL.

The chain employs TRBV19 and TRBJ1-3, with D possibly matching TRBD1 (6 bases). The V gene's germline CDR1 is LNHDA and CDR2 SQIVND (reference sequence). CDR3 size: 15 residues. Trimming left V 6 bases short and J 0 bases short, with 12 bases between. Written as DNA, the CDR3 is TGTGCCAGTAGAACTGACAGGCGCTCTGGAAACACCATATATTTT. It yields the protein CASRTDRRSGNTIYF.

The gene calls are TRBV5-1 and TRBJ1-2; TRBD1 aligns across 7 bases. V gave up 3 bases and J gave up 1 base; unmatched junction bases: 9. CDR1 is SGHRS, CDR2 YFSETQ, per germline. CDR3 length: 16 residues. Here the CDR3 reads CASSSGGTDLNYGYTF. The CDR3 bases are TGCGCCAGCAGCTCAGGAGGGACAGACCTTAACTATGGCTACACCTTC.

This chain uses TRBV6-1 with TRBJ1-3; 9 positions match TRBD1. V lost 4 bases to trimming and J lost 5 bases; unmatched junction nucleotides: 9. CDR3 size: 16 residues. Looked up from germline, CDR1 is MNHNS and CDR2 is SASEGT. The CDR3 DNA follows: TGTGCCAGCAGTGCCTCTCCGGGACAGGGAAGAAACACCATATATTTT. It encodes CASSASPGQGRNTIYF.

The genes are TRBV12-5 and TRBJ1-6, with 8 nucleotides matching TRBD1. This CDR3 has 17 amino acids. The germline CDR1 and CDR2 sequences are LGHNT and FRNRAP. V shed 1 base and J 5 bases; nucleotides not matched to a gene: 7. The CDR3 loop is CASGLDASTGDNSPLHF. Written as DNA, the CDR3 is TGTGCTAGTGGTTTGGACGCCTCGACAGGGGATAATTCACCCCTCCACTTT.

This sequence joins TRBV19 and TRBJ1-2; TRBD1 aligns across 9 bases. The germline CDR1 and CDR2 sequences are LNHDA and SQIVND (reference sequence). The CDR3 is 16 residues long. V lost 9 bases and J lost 3; bases outside the gene matches: 14. CDR3 nucleotides: TGTGCCAGCACACAGCGGACAGGGGAACTACACTATGGCTACACCTTC. Encoded protein: CASTQRTGELHYGYTF.

The sample holds one count of this clone. This chain uses TRBV5-4 with TRBJ2-3; 10 bases are shared with TRBD2. Losses at the gene ends were 5 bases for V and 6 bases for J; bases not matched to a gene: 15. Per germline, CDR1 SGHNT and CDR2 YYREEE (reference sequence). This CDR3 contains 17 residues. The CDR3, as DNA: TGTGCCAGCAGGCCTCAGCGGCAGCGGGGGGGAAGGGATACGCAGTATTTT. As protein: CASRPQRQRGGRDTQYF.

Only a few counts were recorded for this clone. V and J are TRBV6-5 and TRBJ1-2; perhaps TRBD1 as D (5 bases). Germline V CDR1 and CDR2: MNHEY, SVGAGI. This CDR3 has 15 residues. V dropped 2 bases and J dropped 4 bases, with 14 bases sitting between them. CDR3 coding DNA: TGTGCCAGCAGTTACGACGTTGCCAGGGTCTATGGCTACACCTTC. The encoded protein is CASSYDVARVYGYTF.

This chain's CDR3 is CASSEEVEQYF. The CDR3, as DNA: TGTGCCAGCAGCGAGGAGGTCGAGCAGTACTTC. The rearrangement links TRBV7-2 to TRBJ2-7; tentatively, D is TRBD2 (5 bases). Germline values: CDR1 SGHTA, CDR2 FQGNSA. V was pared by 5 bases and J by 6 bases, with 8 bases between. This CDR3 is 11 amino acids long.

This clone was recorded only once. The CDR3 sequence: CASSFGGDPHYNEQFF. The CDR3 DNA is TGCGCCAGCAGCTTTGGAGGGGACCCTCACTACAATGAGCAGTTCTTC. V usage is TRBV5-1 and J usage is TRBJ2-1, with TRBD2 as a possible D gene (6 bases). This CDR3 is 16 amino acids long. V was shortened by 2 bases and J by 3 bases, with 15 bases between the two germline ends. Germline CDR1 and CDR2: SGHRS and YFSETQ.

For this clone: The junction departs from germline at one end; a sequencing error may be responsible. The CDR3, as DNA: TGTGCCAGCAGCGAGAGGGGGCCCGTTAATTTC. Protein sequence: CASSERGPVNF. The rearrangement joins TRBV11-2 to TRBJ1-2; TRBD1 matches at 7 bases. Germline V gene data show CDR1 as SGHAT and CDR2 as FQNNGV. The CDR3 is made up of 11 amino acids.

The chain has TRBV10-1 and TRBJ1-1; D gene ambiguous. Trimming cost V 0 bases and J 4 bases, with 6 bases left between them. The CDR3 loop spans 13 amino acids. The germline gives CDR1 WNHNN, CDR2 SYGVQD (reference sequence). The CDR3 region is CASSESPSTEAFF. The CDR3 DNA follows: TGCGCCAGCAGTGAGTCTCCTAGCACTGAAGCTTTCTTT.

The rearrangement uses TRBV6-6 and TRBJ1-1; D might be TRBD1 (5 bases). The CDR3 is made up of 15 amino acids. The germline gives CDR1 MNHNY, CDR2 SVGAGI (reference sequence). With 0 bases removed from V and 4 bases from J, the gap between germline ends came to 12 bases. CDR3 DNA sequence: TGTGCCAGCAGTTACTCTCGGGGGGTGGGCACTGAAGCTTTCTTT. Amino acid sequence: CASSYSRGVGTEAFF.

The chain couples TRBV10-3 to TRBJ1-1; 10 bases align to TRBD1. Trimming at V came to 9 bases and at J to 6 bases, leaving 10 bases not matched to a gene. The germline V gene encodes CDR1 ENHRY and CDR2 SYGVKD. This CDR3 has 14 residues. In DNA, the CDR3 is TGTGCCATTGGGACAGGGGAGAAAGGCGCTGAAGCTTTCTTT. This encodes CAIGTGEKGAEAFF.

This clone appeared a single time. The J gene is TRBJ1-1, the V gene TRBV28, with D unresolved. With 4 bases removed from V and 1 base from J, the gap between germline ends came to 19 bases. CDR1 and CDR2 (germline): MDHEN, SYDVKM. The CDR3 covers 17 residues. The CDR3 is CASSSYYVQTENTEAFF. CDR3 nucleotides: TGTGCCAGCAGTTCCTATTATGTCCAAACAGAGAACACTGAAGCTTTCTTT.

This chain connects TRBV28 to TRBJ2-7; D may be TRBD1 (6 bases). CDR3 length: 17 residues. V was clipped by 1 base and J by 0 bases, with 16 bases between them. Germline V gene sequence: CDR1 MDHEN, CDR2 SYDVKM. In nucleotides, the CDR3 is TGTGCCAGCAGTTTATACCCCCAGGGGCCAAGCTCCTACGAGCAGTACTTC. It is translated as CASSLYPQGPSSYEQYF.

The chain joins TRBV9 to TRBJ2-1; the D is unclear. CDR1 SGDLS and CDR2 YYNGEE come from the germline V gene. The CDR3 runs to 13 residues. The ends were cut back, 4 bases at V and 9 bases at J, with 14 bases in the middle. CDR3 protein: CASSPGPAREQFF. The CDR3 DNA sequence: TGTGCCAGCAGCCCGGGTCCTGCACGTGAGCAGTTCTTC.

J is TRBJ1-3 and V is TRBV13; a possible D gene is TRBD1 (5 bases). Per the germline V gene, CDR1 is PRHDT and CDR2 is FYEKMQ (reference sequence). V lost 6 bases and J 3 bases, leaving 15 bases between the germline ends. This CDR3 comprises 15 residues. CDR3 loop: CASRPPGGNGNTIYF. In nucleotides, the CDR3 is TGTGCCAGCAGGCCCCCCGGGGGGAATGGAAACACCATATATTTT.

The chain carries TRBV29-1 and TRBJ2-1; TRBD1 matches at 7 bases. Per the germline V gene, CDR1 is SQVTM and CDR2 is ANQGSEA. The V gene end was trimmed by 7 bases and the J gene end by 4 bases; junction bases not matched to a gene: 13. This CDR3 is 15 amino acids long. The CDR3 DNA follows: TGCAGCGCGAGGATTTGGGACAGAATATACAATGAGCAGTTCTTC. Protein sequence: CSARIWDRIYNEQFF.

The chain is built from TRBV6-5 and TRBJ2-5; 8 nucleotides line up with TRBD1. V lost 4 bases to trimming and J lost 2 bases; unmatched junction nucleotides: 6. Germline V gene lookup returns CDR1 MNHEY and CDR2 SVGAGI. The CDR3 loop spans 15 amino acids. CDR3 amino acids: CASSSLGDRQETQYF. The CDR3 region has the DNA TGTGCCAGCAGTTCGCTGGGGGACAGGCAAGAGACCCAGTACTTC.

The chain uses TRBV18 and TRBJ1-3; no firm D call. Germline CDR1 and CDR2: KGHSH and LQKENI. This CDR3 spans 18 amino acids. V was clipped by 0 bases and J by 0 bases, with 15 bases between them. The chain's CDR3 is CASSPPWNPEASGNTIYF. The DNA for the CDR3 is TGTGCCAGCTCACCACCCTGGAACCCCGAGGCCTCTGGAAACACCATATATTTT.

The chain is built from TRBV27 and TRBJ2-3; no clear D gene. CDR1 is MNHEY and CDR2 is SMNVEV in the germline V gene (reference sequence). CDR3 length: 17 amino acids. Trimming took off 5 bases at V and 4 bases at J, with 22 bases between the two ends. The CDR3 reads CASSPTQAQHYPDTQYF. The DNA of the CDR3 is TGTGCCAGCAGTCCCACCCAGGCCCAACATTACCCAGATACGCAGTATTTT.